This T cell receptor (beta chain) was recorded in a study of shared clonotypes between healthy human individuals. Remarks on this clone: Its antigen is currently unknown.

Overall study results and limits: The study sampled only blood, and tissue repertoires likely differ. Clonotypes which were not shared had lower generation probabilities than clonotypes that all four donors shared. As a rule, naive subsets had a larger estimated richness than memory subsets. Rarefaction curves obtained for sorted subsets showed sequencing incomplete despite large depth.

Profiling relied on immunoSEQ multiplex PCR, and the TCRdb table lists in-frame clones only, not all of them. The sample records some 2,500,000 clones, around 93% being singletons. V shed 0 bases, J shed 5 bases, and the junction held 5 bases outside the gene matches. This CDR3 is 15 amino acids long. Germline V lookup: CDR1 SGHRS, CDR2 YFSETQ. The V call is TRBV5-1, the J call TRBJ1-2; TRBD1 matches 9 bases. Sequenced material: naive CD4+ T cells from PBMCs. Subset of the sample: CD45RA+ positively selected. This TCR was recovered from a young man in good health. Some clones in this sample may be carry-over from other donors' samples. CDR3 in DNA: TGCGCCAGCAGCTTGGACAGGGGGCAAGGGTATGGCTACACCTTC. It encodes CASSLDRGQGYGYTF.